Shown below are 18 T cell receptor beta chains from a single sample sequenced in a study of T-cell reconstitution after alpha-beta-depleted transplantation in children. Unique molecular identifiers were used in preparing the TCRbeta library. TCRdb redid the calling of the PCR reads with MiXCR, one entry per CDR3 protein. The data contain fewer than 700,000 distinct CDR3 sequences, 10% to 15% of them seen just once; the ten biggest clones take up over 2%. The material sequenced was PBMCs, mostly from graft donor cells, taken 360 days after TCRalphabeta/CD19-depleted stem cell transplant. These receptors came from a male patient between 10 and 17 years old who had a stem cell transplant for acute myeloid leukemia, so the T cells may come from the graft donor.

This clonotype was detected only a few times. The chain couples TRBV5-1 to TRBJ2-2; 11 bases align to TRBD2. The CDR3 spans 17 residues. CDR1 SGHRS and CDR2 YFSETQ come from the germline V gene. After removal of 7 bases from V and 4 bases from J, the junction contained 12 bases not matched to a gene. The chain's CDR3 is CASRHASGRSFTGELFF. The CDR3 bases are TGCGCCAGCCGCCACGCTAGCGGGAGGTCCTTCACCGGGGAGCTGTTTTTT. The full variable domain, with the rest looked up from reference TRBV5-1 and TRBJ2-2, is KAGVTQTPRYLIKTRGQQVTLSCSPISGHRSVSWYQQTPGQGLQFLFEYFSETQRNKGNFPGRFSGRQFSNSRSEMNVSTLELGDSALYLCASRHASGRSFTGELFFGEGSRLTVL.

The sample holds a few counts of this clonotype. The chain joins TRBV20-1 to TRBJ1-2; no firm D call. V dropped 6 bases and J dropped 3 bases, with 20 bases sitting between them. CDR1 and CDR2 (germline): DFQATT, SNEGSKA (reference sequence). This CDR3 region has 15 residues. Here the CDR3 reads CSAGLADWMDYGYTF. CDR3 nucleotides: TGCAGTGCCGGACTGGCTGACTGGATGGACTATGGCTACACCTTC.

This sequence joins TRBV6-5 and TRBJ2-7; a weak D match, TRBD2 (6 bases). Trimming removed 0 bases from V and 0 bases from J, with 9 bases in between. Germline-derived CDR1 and CDR2 are MNHEY and SVGAGI. The CDR3 runs 15 residues. Written as DNA, the CDR3 is TGTGCCAGCAGTTACTCGGGGAGGAGCTCCTACGAGCAGTACTTC. It encodes CASSYSGRSSYEQYF.

This chain connects TRBV20-1 to TRBJ1-5; D gene uncertain. Germline-derived CDR1 and CDR2 are DFQATT and SNEGSKA (reference sequence). The CDR3 is 14 residues long. Trimming stripped 1 base from V and 9 bases from J, with 16 bases between. The CDR3 loop is CSARGWSAPRPQHF. For the CDR3, the DNA is TGCAGTGCTAGAGGGTGGAGCGCCCCTAGGCCCCAGCATTTT.

The chain uses TRBV7-8 and TRBJ2-7; a possible D gene is TRBD1 (5 bases). The germline V gene encodes CDR1 SGHVS and CDR2 FQNEAQ. This CDR3 region has 12 residues. V was cut by 10 bases and J by 6 bases, with 16 bases left in between. CDR3 region: CAIPTGPGEQYF. The DNA for the CDR3 is TGTGCCATCCCCACAGGTCCCGGCGAGCAGTACTTC. Using reference TRBV7-8 and TRBJ2-7 for the parts outside the CDR3, the full variable domain is GAGVSQSPRYKVAKRGQDVALRCDPISGHVSLFWYQQALGQGPEFLTYFQNEAQLDKSGLPSDRFFAERPEGSVSTLKIQRTQQEDSAVYLCAIPTGPGEQYFGPGTRLTVT.

The chain employs TRBV12-3 or TRBV12-4 and TRBJ1-1; tentative D call: TRBD1 (6 bases). Trimming cost V 8 bases and J 10 bases, with 20 bases left between them. The CDR3 length is 13 residues. The CDR3 sequence is CASQTLGGRAAFF. CDR3 nucleotide sequence: TGTGCCAGCCAGACCCTCGGGGGGCGGGCAGCTTTCTTT.

This clonotype was seen repeatedly, ten times or more. The rearrangement links TRBV6-2 or TRBV6-3 to TRBJ2-7, with 9 positions matching TRBD1. This CDR3 region has 16 residues. Germline V gene lookup returns CDR1 MNHEY and CDR2 SVGEGT. The V and J ends lost 0 bases and 4 bases, in that order; junction bases with no gene match: 7. The CDR3 region is CASSYSPTGGRYEQYF. The CDR3 coding sequence is TGTGCCAGCAGTTACTCCCCGACAGGGGGAAGATACGAGCAGTACTTC.

To note about this clonotype: A single base separates this from a much larger clone, so it may be a read error. This chain joins TRBV9 and TRBJ2-1; no clear D gene. The CDR3 is made up of 12 amino acids. Germline CDR1 and CDR2: SGDLS and YYNGEE. CDR3 coding DNA: TGTGCCAGCAGCGCACCAAACAAAGAGCAGTTCTTC. Protein: CASSAPNKEQFF.

This clonotype was seen many times. The V call is TRBV5-1, the J call TRBJ2-2; TRBD2 matches at 10 bases. The V gene end was trimmed by 4 bases and the J gene end by 4 bases; junction bases not matched to a gene: 4. Germline V CDR1 and CDR2: SGHRS, YFSETQ. This CDR3 is 15 amino acids long. The CDR3 sequence is CASSISGRATGELFF. DNA of the CDR3: TGCGCCAGCAGCATCAGCGGGAGGGCCACCGGGGAGCTGTTTTTT.

In DNA form, the CDR3 reads TGTGCCAGCAGTGAATCGGCACCCAAGGGCTACGAGCAGTACTTC. Amino acid sequence: CASSESAPKGYEQYF. This rearrangement joins TRBV25-1 to TRBJ2-7; no reliable D call. The CDR3 consists of 15 residues. Germline V CDR1 and CDR2: MGHDK, SYGVNS. Trimming pared 1 base from V and 3 bases from J, leaving 13 bases between.

The chain carries TRBV28 and TRBJ2-2; no definite D call. Per the germline V gene, CDR1 is MDHEN and CDR2 is SYDVKM. The CDR3 is made up of 13 amino acids. V lost 8 bases and J lost 1, with 8 bases in between. Written as DNA, the CDR3 is TGTGCCAGCTATGCCCGGAACACCGGGGAGCTGTTTTTT. It encodes CASYARNTGELFF.

The chain recombines TRBV20-1 with TRBJ2-7, with 11 bases fitting TRBD2. Germline-derived CDR1 and CDR2 are DFQATT and SNEGSKA (reference sequence). The CDR3 is made up of 14 amino acids. J gave up 4 bases and V 5 bases, and 7 bases lay outside the gene matches. CDR3 DNA sequence: TGCAGTGCTTTTAGCGGGAGGGCCGTTTACGAGCAGTACTTC. It yields the protein CSAFSGRAVYEQYF.

The chain uses TRBV6-6 and TRBJ2-7; D is unclear. V was pared by 5 bases and J by 2 bases, with 10 bases between. The CDR3 runs 13 residues. Germline loops: CDR1 MNHNY, CDR2 SVGAGI (reference sequence). CDR3 sequence (DNA): TGTGCCAGCAGTGGAAGAGGTCCCTACGAGCAGTACTTC. The encoded protein is CASSGRGPYEQYF.

About this clonotype itself: The junction departs from germline at one end; a sequencing error may be responsible. The chain combines TRBV7-7 with TRBJ2-2; D gene ambiguous. CDR3 size: 13 residues. Germline values: CDR1 SSHAT, CDR2 FNYEAQ (reference sequence). Written as DNA, the CDR3 is TGTGCTAGCAGCGCGAGTAGGACCGGGGAGCTGTTTTTT. Protein product: CASSASRTGELFF.

CDR3 amino acids: CASSWGRTGAYEQYF. CDR3 in DNA: TGCGCCAGCAGCTGGGGGAGGACAGGAGCCTACGAGCAGTACTTC. The chain uses TRBV5-1 and TRBJ2-7; TRBD1 is a possible D gene (7 bases). This CDR3 has 15 amino acids. The germline V gene encodes CDR1 SGHRS and CDR2 YFSETQ. V dropped 3 bases and J dropped 2 bases, with 15 bases sitting between them.

This clonotype was recorded many times. This chain links TRBV29-1 with TRBJ2-5; D remains ambiguous. Germline V gene data show CDR1 as SQVTM and CDR2 as ANQGSEA. The CDR3 is made up of 12 amino acids. CDR3 in amino acids: CRDYRAQETQYF. CDR3 bases: TGCAGGGATTACCGGGCCCAAGAGACCCAGTACTTC.

The chain has TRBV20-1 and TRBJ2-4; 7 bases map to TRBD2. CDR3 size: 15 residues. Germline CDR1 and CDR2: DFQATT and SNEGSKA (reference sequence). Trimming removed 3 bases from V and 7 bases from J; junction bases left unmatched: 12. The CDR3 DNA reads TGCAGTGCTAGTATTTCTAGCGGAGGGTCTAACATTCAGTACTTC. Amino acids: CSASISSGGSNIQYF.

In this sample, this clonotype turned up many times. The chain employs TRBV5-6 and TRBJ2-1; TRBD2 matches 8 bases. V lost 4 bases to trimming and J lost 10 bases; unmatched junction nucleotides: 7. Germline V gene sequence: CDR1 SGHDT, CDR2 YYEEEE. This CDR3 is built from 13 residues. DNA for the CDR3: TGTGCCAGCAGCCTGACTAGCGTCCCGGAGCAGTTCTTC. Its translation: CASSLTSVPEQFF.